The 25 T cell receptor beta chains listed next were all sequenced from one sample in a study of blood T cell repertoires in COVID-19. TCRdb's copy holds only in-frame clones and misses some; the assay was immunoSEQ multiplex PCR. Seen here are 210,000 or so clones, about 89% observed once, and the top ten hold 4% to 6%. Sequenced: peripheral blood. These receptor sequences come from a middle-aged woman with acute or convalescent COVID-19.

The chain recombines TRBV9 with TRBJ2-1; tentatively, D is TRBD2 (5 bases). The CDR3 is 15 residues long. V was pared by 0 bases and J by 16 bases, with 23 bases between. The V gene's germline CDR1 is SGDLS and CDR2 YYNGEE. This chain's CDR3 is CASSVVGSGDYQIFF. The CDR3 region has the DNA TGTGCCAGCAGCGTAGTAGGATCTGGAGACTACCAAATTTTCTTC.

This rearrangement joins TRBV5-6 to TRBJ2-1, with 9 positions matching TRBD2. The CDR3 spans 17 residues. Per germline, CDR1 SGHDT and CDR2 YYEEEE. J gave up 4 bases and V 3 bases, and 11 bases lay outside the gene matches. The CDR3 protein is CASSSLSIAGEYNEQFF. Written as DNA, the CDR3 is TGTGCCAGCAGCTCCCTGAGTATAGCGGGGGAGTACAATGAGCAGTTCTTC.

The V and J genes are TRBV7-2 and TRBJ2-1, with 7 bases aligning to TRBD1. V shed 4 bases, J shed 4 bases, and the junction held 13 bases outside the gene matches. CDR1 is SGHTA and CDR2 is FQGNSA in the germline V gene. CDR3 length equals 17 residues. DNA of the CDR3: TGTGCCAGCAGCTCACAGGGGCCGACGATCGGTTACAATGAGCAGTTCTTC. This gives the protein CASSSQGPTIGYNEQFF.

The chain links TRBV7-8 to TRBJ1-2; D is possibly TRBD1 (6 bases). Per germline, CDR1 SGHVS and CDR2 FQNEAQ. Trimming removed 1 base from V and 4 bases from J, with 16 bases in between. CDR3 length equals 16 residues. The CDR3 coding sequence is TGTGCCAGCAGCTTAGTTTATAACAGGGAAGGCTATGGCTACACCTTC. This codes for CASSLVYNREGYGYTF. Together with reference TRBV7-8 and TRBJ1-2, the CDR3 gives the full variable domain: GAGVSQSPRYKVAKRGQDVALRCDPISGHVSLFWYQQALGQGPEFLTYFQNEAQLDKSGLPSDRFFAERPEGSVSTLKIQRTQQEDSAVYLCASSLVYNREGYGYTFGSGTRLTVV.

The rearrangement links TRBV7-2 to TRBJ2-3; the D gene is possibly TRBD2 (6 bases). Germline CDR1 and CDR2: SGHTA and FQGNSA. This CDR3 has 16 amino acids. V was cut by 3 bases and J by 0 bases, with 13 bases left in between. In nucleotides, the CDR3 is TGTGCCAGCAGCTTGATGCGGGGCCCAAGCACAGATACGCAGTATTTT. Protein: CASSLMRGPSTDTQYF.

The CDR3 bases are TGTGCCTGGAGCCCCCGGACAGGGGGCGCCAGCTACACCTTC. It encodes CAWSPRTGGASYTF. The V call is TRBV30, the J call TRBJ1-2; TRBD1 matches 11 bases. V was pared by 3 bases and J by 9 bases, with 9 bases of the junction left unmatched. The V gene's germline CDR1 is GTSNPN and CDR2 SVGIG (reference sequence). CDR3 size: 14 residues.

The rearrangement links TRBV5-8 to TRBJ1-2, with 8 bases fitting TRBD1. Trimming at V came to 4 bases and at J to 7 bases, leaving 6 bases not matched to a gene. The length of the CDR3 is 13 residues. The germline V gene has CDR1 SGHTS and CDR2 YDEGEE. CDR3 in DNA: TGTGCCAGCAGCCTGGGCAGGGGGCCTGGCTACACCTTC. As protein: CASSLGRGPGYTF.

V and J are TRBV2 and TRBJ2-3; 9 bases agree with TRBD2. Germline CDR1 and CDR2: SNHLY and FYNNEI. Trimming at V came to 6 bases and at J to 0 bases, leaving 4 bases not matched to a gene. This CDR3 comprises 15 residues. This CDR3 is CASRPGLASTDTQYF. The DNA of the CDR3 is TGTGCCAGCAGACCGGGACTAGCAAGCACAGATACGCAGTATTTT.

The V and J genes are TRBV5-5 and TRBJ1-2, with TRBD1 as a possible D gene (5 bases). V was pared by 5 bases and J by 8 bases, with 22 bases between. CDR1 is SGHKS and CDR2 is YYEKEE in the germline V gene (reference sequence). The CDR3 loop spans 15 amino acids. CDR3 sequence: CASSSTWGVSGGYTF. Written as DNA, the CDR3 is TGTGCCAGCAGTTCCACCTGGGGGGTATCTGGAGGCTACACCTTC.

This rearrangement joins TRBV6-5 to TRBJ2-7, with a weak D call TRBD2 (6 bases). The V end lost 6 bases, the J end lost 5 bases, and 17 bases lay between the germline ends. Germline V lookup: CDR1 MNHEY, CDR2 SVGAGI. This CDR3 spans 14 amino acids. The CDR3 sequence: CASRRGGGIDEQYV. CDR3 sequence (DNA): TGTGCCAGCAGACGGGGTGGGGGGATTGACGAGCAGTACGTC.

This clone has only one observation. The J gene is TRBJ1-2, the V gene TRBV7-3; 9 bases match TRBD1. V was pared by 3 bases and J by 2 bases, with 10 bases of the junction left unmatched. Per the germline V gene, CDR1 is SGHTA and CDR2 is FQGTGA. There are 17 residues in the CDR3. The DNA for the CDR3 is TGTGCCAGCAGCTTCCGGGACAGGGACTTCCTAAACTATGGCTACACCTTC. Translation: CASSFRDRDFLNYGYTF.

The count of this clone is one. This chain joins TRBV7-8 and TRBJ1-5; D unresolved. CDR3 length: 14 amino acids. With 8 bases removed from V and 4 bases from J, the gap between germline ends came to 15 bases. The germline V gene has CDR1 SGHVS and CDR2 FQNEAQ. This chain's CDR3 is CASAGGLVNQPQHF. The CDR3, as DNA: TGTGCCAGCGCGGGCGGTTTGGTGAATCAGCCCCAGCATTTT.

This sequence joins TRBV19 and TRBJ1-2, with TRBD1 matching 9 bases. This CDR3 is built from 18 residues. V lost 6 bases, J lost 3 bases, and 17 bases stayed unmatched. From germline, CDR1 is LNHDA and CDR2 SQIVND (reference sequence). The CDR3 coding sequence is TGTGCCAGTAGACCTTTAGGGGCGACAGGGGGACGGGACTATGGCTACACCTTC. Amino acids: CASRPLGATGGRDYGYTF.

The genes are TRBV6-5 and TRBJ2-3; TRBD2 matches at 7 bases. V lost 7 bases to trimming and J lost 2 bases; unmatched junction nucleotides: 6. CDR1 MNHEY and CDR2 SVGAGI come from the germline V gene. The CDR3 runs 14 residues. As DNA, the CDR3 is TGTGCCAGCACGTCGGGGGGTTACACAGATACGCAGTATTTT. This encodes CASTSGGYTDTQYF.

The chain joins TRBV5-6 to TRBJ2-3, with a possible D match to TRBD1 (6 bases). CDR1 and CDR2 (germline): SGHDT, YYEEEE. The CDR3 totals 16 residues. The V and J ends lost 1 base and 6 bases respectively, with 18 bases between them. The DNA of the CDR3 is TGTGCCAGCAGCTTGAATACAGGGAGCATAGGGGATACGCAGTATTTT. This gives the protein CASSLNTGSIGDTQYF.

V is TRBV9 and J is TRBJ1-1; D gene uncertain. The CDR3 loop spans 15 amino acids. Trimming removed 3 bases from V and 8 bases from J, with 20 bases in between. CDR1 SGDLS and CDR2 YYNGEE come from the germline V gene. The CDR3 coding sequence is TGTGCCAGCAGCGGCCCTTCGACGGTGTCGGGGGAAGCTTTCTTT. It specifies CASSGPSTVSGEAFF.

Here the CDR3 reads CASSQGQANAEAFF. The CDR3 coding sequence is TGTGCCAGCAGCCAGGGACAGGCAAACGCTGAAGCTTTCTTT. V gene TRBV6-5 combines with J gene TRBJ1-1; 8 bases match TRBD1. V trimming: 6 bases; J trimming: 6 bases; junction bases outside the gene matches: 9. The CDR3 loop spans 14 amino acids. CDR1 and CDR2 (germline): MNHEY, SVGAGI.

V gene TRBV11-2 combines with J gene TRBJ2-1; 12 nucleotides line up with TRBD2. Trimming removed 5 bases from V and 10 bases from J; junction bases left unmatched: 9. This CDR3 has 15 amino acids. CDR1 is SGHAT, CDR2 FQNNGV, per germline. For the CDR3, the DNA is TGTGCCAGCAGCCTTTCTAGCGGGGGGGCAAGGGAGCAGTTCTTC. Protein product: CASSLSSGGAREQFF.

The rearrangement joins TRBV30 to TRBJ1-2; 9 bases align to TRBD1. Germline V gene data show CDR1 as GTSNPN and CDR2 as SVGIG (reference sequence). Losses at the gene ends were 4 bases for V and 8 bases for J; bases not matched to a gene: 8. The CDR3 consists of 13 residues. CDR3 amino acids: CAWTMTGGEGYTF. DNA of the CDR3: TGTGCCTGGACTATGACAGGGGGGGAAGGCTACACCTTC.

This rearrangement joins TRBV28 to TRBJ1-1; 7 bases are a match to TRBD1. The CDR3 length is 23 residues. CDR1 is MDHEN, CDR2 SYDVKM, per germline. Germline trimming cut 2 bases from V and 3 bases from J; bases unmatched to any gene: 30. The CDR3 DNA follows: TGTGCCAGCAGTTTACCCCCTCTTACGACCCCCAGGGGGTCGAACTACCTGTACACTGAAGCTTTCTTT. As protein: CASSLPPLTTPRGSNYLYTEAFF.

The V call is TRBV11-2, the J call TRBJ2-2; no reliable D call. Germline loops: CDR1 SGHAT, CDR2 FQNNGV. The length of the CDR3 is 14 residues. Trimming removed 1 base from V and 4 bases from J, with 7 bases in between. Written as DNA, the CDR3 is TGTGCCAGCAGCTTAGGGTTCGGCACCGGGGAGCTGTTTTTT. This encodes CASSLGFGTGELFF.

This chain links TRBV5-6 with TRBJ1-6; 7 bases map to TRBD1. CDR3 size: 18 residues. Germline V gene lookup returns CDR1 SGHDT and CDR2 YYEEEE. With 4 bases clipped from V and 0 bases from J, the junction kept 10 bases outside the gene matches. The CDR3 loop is CASSHLPQGSSYNSPLHF. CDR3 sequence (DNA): TGTGCCAGCAGCCATCTTCCACAGGGGAGCTCCTATAATTCACCCCTCCACTTT.

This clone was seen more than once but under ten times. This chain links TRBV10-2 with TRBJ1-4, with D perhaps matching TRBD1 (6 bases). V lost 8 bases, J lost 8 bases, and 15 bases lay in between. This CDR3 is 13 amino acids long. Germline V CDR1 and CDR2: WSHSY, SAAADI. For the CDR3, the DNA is TGCGCCAGCTCCGGACAGCTTACGGAAAAACTGTTTTTT. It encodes CASSGQLTEKLFF.

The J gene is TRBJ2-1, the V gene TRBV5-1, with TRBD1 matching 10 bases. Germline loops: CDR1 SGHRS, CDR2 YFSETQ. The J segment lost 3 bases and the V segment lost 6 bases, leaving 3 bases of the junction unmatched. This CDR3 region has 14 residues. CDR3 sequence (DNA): TGCGCCAGCAACCGGGACAGGGGCTACAATGAGCAGTTCTTC. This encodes CASNRDRGYNEQFF.

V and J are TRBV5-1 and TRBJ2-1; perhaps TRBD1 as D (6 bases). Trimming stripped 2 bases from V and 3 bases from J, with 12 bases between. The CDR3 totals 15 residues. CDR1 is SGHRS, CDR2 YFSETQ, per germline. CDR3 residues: CASSFGTTYYNEQFF. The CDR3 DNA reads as TGCGCCAGCAGCTTCGGGACAACCTACTACAATGAGCAGTTCTTC.